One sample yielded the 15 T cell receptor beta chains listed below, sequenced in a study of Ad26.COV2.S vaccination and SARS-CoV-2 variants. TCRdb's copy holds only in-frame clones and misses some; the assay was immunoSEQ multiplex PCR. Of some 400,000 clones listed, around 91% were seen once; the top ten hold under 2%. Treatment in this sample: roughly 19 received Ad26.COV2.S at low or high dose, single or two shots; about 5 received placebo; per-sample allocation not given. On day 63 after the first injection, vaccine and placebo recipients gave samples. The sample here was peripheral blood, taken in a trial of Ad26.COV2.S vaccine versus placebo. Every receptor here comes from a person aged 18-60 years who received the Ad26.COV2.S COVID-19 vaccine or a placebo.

The CDR3 coding sequence is TGTGCCAGCAGCCCCGATTGGTACAATGAGCAGTTCTTC. This encodes CASSPDWYNEQFF. The chain is built from TRBV14 and TRBJ2-1; D not resolved. Per germline, CDR1 SGHDN and CDR2 FVKESK. V was cut by 4 bases and J by 4 bases, with 8 bases left in between. The CDR3 totals 13 residues.

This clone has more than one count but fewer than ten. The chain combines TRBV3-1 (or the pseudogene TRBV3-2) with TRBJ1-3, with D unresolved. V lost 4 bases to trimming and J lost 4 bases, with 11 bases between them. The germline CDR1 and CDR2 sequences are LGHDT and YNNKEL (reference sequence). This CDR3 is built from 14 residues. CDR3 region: CASSPVPEGNTIYF. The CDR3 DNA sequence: TGTGCCAGCAGCCCTGTTCCAGAAGGAAACACCATATATTTT.

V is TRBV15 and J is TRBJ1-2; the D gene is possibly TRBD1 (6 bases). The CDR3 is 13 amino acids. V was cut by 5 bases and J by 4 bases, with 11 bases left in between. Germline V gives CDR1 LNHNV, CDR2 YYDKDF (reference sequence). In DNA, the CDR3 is TGTGCCACCAGCCTTGGACAGCCCTATGGCTACACCTTC. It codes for CATSLGQPYGYTF.

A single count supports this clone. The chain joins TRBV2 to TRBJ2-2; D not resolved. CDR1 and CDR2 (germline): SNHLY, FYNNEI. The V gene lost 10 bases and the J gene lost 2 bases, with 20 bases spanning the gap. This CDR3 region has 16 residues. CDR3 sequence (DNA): TGTGCCACCACCGTCCGGCCGACCGACAACACCGGGGAGCTGTTTTTT. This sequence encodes CATTVRPTDNTGELFF.

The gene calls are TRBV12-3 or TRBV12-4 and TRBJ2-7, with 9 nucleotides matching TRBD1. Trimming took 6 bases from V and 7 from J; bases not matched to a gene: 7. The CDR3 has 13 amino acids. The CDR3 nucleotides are TGTGCCAGCAGCACGGGGACAGGGAGGGAGCAGTACTTC. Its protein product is CASSTGTGREQYF.

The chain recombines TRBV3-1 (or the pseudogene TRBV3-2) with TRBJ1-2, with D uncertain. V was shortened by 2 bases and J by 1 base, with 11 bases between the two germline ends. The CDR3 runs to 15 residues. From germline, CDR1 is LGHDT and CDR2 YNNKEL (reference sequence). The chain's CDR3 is CASSQKAVDNYGYTF. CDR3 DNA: TGTGCCAGCAGCCAAAAGGCCGTCGATAACTATGGCTACACCTTC.

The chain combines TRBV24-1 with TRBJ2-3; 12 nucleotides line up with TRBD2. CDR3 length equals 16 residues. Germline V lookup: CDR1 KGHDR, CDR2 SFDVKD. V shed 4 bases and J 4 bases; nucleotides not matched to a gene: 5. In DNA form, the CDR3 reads TGTGCCACCAGTGACCTGACTAGCGGGAGACCAGATACGCAGTATTTT. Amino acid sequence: CATSDLTSGRPDTQYF.

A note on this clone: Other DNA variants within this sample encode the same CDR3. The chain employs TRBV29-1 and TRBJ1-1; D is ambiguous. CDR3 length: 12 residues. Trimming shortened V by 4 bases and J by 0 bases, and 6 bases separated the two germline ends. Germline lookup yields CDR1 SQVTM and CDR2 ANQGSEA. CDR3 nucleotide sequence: TGCAGCGTTGGTGGCGTGAACACTGAAGCTTTCTTT. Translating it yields CSVGGVNTEAFF.

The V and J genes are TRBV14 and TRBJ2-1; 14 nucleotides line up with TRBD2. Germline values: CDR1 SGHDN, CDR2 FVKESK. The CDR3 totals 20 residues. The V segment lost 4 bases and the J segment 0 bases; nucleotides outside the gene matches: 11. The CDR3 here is CASSRWGGLAGANSYNEQFF. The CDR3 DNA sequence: TGTGCCAGCAGCCGGTGGGGGGGACTAGCGGGAGCGAACTCCTACAATGAGCAGTTCTTC.

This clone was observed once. The DNA of the CDR3 is TGTGCCAGCAGCTCTAGCGGGAGAGCTTACAATGAGCAGTTCTTC. This codes for CASSSSGRAYNEQFF. The J gene is TRBJ2-1, the V gene TRBV5-6; 10 positions agree with TRBD2. Per the germline V gene, CDR1 is SGHDT and CDR2 is YYEEEE. The CDR3 is 15 residues long. Unmatched junction bases numbered 4, after V lost 3 bases and J lost 4 bases.

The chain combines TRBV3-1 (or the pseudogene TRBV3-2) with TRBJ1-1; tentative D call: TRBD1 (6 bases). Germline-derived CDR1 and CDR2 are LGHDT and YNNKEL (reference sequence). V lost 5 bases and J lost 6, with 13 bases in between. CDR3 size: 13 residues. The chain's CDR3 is CASSARGGAEAFF. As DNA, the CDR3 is TGTGCCAGCAGCGCGCGGGGGGGCGCTGAAGCTTTCTTT.

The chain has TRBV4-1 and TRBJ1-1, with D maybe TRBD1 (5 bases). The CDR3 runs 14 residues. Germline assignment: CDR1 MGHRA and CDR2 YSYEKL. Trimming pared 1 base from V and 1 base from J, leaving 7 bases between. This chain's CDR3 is CASSQVGGNTEAFF. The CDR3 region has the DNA TGCGCCAGCAGCCAAGTGGGGGGGAACACTGAAGCTTTCTTT.

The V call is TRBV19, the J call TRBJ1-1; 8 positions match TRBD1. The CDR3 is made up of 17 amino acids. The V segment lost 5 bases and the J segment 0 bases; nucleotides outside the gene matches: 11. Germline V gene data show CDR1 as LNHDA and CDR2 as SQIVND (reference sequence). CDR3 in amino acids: CASSARTGTHMNTEAFF. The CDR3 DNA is TGTGCCAGTAGTGCGCGGACAGGGACCCACATGAACACTGAAGCTTTCTTT.

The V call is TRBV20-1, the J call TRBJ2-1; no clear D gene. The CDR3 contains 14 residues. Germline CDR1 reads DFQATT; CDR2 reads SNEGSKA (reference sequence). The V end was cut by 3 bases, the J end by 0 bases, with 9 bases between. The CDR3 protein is CSASFRSSYNEQFF. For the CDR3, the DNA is TGCAGTGCTAGTTTTCGAAGCTCCTACAATGAGCAGTTCTTC.

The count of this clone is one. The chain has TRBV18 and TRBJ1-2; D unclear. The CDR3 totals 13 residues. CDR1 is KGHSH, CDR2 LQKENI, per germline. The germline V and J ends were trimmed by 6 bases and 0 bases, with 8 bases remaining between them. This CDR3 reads CASSGQANYGYTF. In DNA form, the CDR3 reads TGTGCCAGCTCTGGGCAGGCTAACTATGGCTACACCTTC.